The 15 T cell receptor beta chains below all came from one sample that was sequenced in a study of blood T cell repertoires in COVID-19 (dated by TCRdb to 2020 to 2021). The library was built by means of the immunoSEQ multiplex PCR assay. The clones in this table, taken by TCRdb from immuneACCESS, are in-frame only. Not every clone is retained; where verified, under half of the shortfall comes from an unresolved V gene, and the cause of the rest is unknown. Here the sample has under 20,000 clones; roughly nine tenths occur a single time. The ten largest clones take up about 13% of the sample. The sequenced sample consisted of peripheral blood. The receptor source for this set is a man aged 55 to 70 with active COVID-19.

V is TRBV15 and J is TRBJ1-5, with a possible D match to TRBD1 (6 bases). The germline CDR1 and CDR2 sequences are LNHNV and YYDKDF (reference sequence). The V end was cut by 9 bases, the J end by 0 bases, with 15 bases between. The CDR3 runs 15 residues. The CDR3 bases are TGTGCCACTCTACGAGGGACACCTAGCAATCAGCCCCAGCATTTT. Translated: CATLRGTPSNQPQHF. The whole variable domain, filled in from reference TRBV15 and TRBJ1-5, reads DAMVIQNPRYQVTQFGKPVTLSCSQTLNHNVMYWYQQKSSQAPKLLFHYYDKDFNNEADTPDNFQSRRPNTSFCFLDIRSPGLGDTAMYLCATLRGTPSNQPQHFGDGTRLSIL.

The chain recombines TRBV5-4 with TRBJ2-2, with unresolved D. This CDR3 comprises 15 residues. The germline V and J ends were trimmed by 0 bases and 3 bases, with 9 bases remaining between them. CDR1 and CDR2 from the germline V gene are SGHNT and YYREEE (reference sequence). Here the CDR3 reads CASSLVPLDTGELFF. CDR3 sequence (DNA): TGTGCCAGCAGCTTGGTACCCTTAGACACCGGGGAGCTGTTTTTT.

This chain joins TRBV14 and TRBJ1-1, with a weak D call TRBD1 (6 bases). Germline V CDR1 and CDR2: SGHDN, FVKESK. The CDR3 consists of 17 residues. Trimming stripped 0 bases from V and 0 bases from J, with 14 bases between. The CDR3 protein is CASSQERRTVMNTEAFF. The DNA of the CDR3 is TGTGCCAGCAGCCAAGAAAGAAGGACAGTTATGAACACTGAAGCTTTCTTT. The variable domain in full, with the rest retrieved from reference TRBV14 and TRBJ1-1, is EAGVTQFPSHSVIEKGQTVTLRCDPISGHDNLYWYRRVMGKEIKFLLHFVKESKQDESGMPNNRFLAERTGGTYSTLKVQPAELEDSGVYFCASSQERRTVMNTEAFFGQGTRLTVV.

The chain is built from TRBV7-2 and TRBJ1-2, with D perhaps matching TRBD1 (6 bases). V was clipped by 3 bases and J by 4 bases, with 9 bases between them. CDR1 is SGHTA, CDR2 FQGNSA, per germline. The CDR3 is 13 residues long. CDR3 amino acids: CASSFGQRYGYTF. DNA for the CDR3: TGTGCCAGCAGCTTCGGACAGCGCTATGGCTACACCTTC.

CDR3 nucleotides: TGTGCCAGCAGTGAGACGGCTAGCGGGACCGGGGAGCTGTTTTTT. The encoded protein is CASSETASGTGELFF. V and J are TRBV2 and TRBJ2-2, with 8 bases fitting TRBD2. Looked up from germline, CDR1 is SNHLY and CDR2 is FYNNEI. The J segment lost 5 bases and the V segment lost 3 bases, leaving 5 bases of the junction unmatched. This CDR3 comprises 15 residues.

The CDR3 loop is CASSAPRFHEQFF. CDR3 in DNA: TGTGCCAGCAGCGCCCCTAGGTTTCATGAGCAGTTCTTC. J is TRBJ2-1 and V is TRBV3-1 (or the pseudogene TRBV3-2); D is ambiguous. Germline-derived CDR1 and CDR2 are LGHDT and YNNKEL (reference sequence). The CDR3 spans 13 residues. Trimming removed 5 bases from V and 8 bases from J, with 13 bases in between.

This chain uses TRBV3-1 (or the pseudogene TRBV3-2) with TRBJ1-4; D may be TRBD1 (5 bases). This CDR3 has 14 residues. Germline V gene lookup returns CDR1 LGHDT and CDR2 YNNKEL (reference sequence). Trimming took off 4 bases at V and 8 bases at J, with 14 bases between the two ends. The CDR3, as DNA: TGTGCCAGCAGCCCCCGTGGGGCGAAGGAAAAACTGTTTTTT. Translation gives CASSPRGAKEKLFF.

The V gene is TRBV28, the J gene TRBJ1-4, with a possible D match to TRBD1 (5 bases). Germline CDR1 and CDR2: MDHEN and SYDVKM. The germline V and J ends were trimmed by 5 bases and 8 bases, with 21 bases remaining between them. The CDR3 has 16 residues. CDR3 sequence reads: CASSPPIGGFGEKLFF. CDR3 nucleotide sequence: TGTGCCAGCAGTCCCCCGATTGGGGGGTTTGGGGAAAAACTGTTTTTT.

The CDR3 nucleotides are TGTGCCACCGCACTATTCTCCCTTAACACCGGGGAGCTGTTTTTT. Its translation is CATALFSLNTGELFF. The chain joins TRBV11-2 to TRBJ2-2; unclear D gene. Deletions cut 10 bases from V and 2 bases from J, with 17 bases between. The CDR3 sequence is 15 residues long. Per the germline V gene, CDR1 is SGHAT and CDR2 is FQNNGV.

V and J are TRBV15 and TRBJ2-6, with unresolved D. Germline V gene lookup returns CDR1 LNHNV and CDR2 YYDKDF (reference sequence). The CDR3 sequence is 16 residues long. V shed 0 bases and J shed 0 bases, with 6 bases lying between them. Here the CDR3 DNA reads TGTGCCACCAGCAGAGATCTAATCTCTGGGGCCAACGTCCTGACTTTC. Protein: CATSRDLISGANVLTF.

The rearrangement joins TRBV15 to TRBJ2-7, with 7 bases fitting TRBD1. The CDR3 runs 14 residues. V trimming: 3 bases; J trimming: 6 bases; junction bases outside the gene matches: 8. Germline CDR1 reads LNHNV; CDR2 reads YYDKDF (reference sequence). CDR3 coding DNA: TGTGCCACCAGCAGGGAAGACAGGGTGGGCGAGCAGTACTTC. It yields the protein CATSREDRVGEQYF.

A single count supports this clone. This chain connects TRBV30 to TRBJ1-3; D ambiguous. CDR3 length: 11 amino acids. CDR1 is GTSNPN, CDR2 SVGIG, per germline (reference sequence). Trimming pared 5 bases from V and 15 bases from J, leaving 17 bases between. The CDR3 reads CAWEDTGSAYF. The CDR3 DNA reads TGTGCCTGGGAGGATACCGGGAGTGCATATTTT.

The chain joins TRBV9 to TRBJ2-2, with D perhaps matching TRBD2 (5 bases). With 0 bases removed from V and 3 bases from J, the gap between germline ends came to 6 bases. Germline CDR1 and CDR2: SGDLS and YYNGEE. CDR3 size: 14 residues. In nucleotides, the CDR3 is TGTGCCAGCAGCGTAGTCGGGGACACCGGGGAGCTGTTTTTT. The encoded protein is CASSVVGDTGELFF.

The chain employs TRBV5-3 and TRBJ2-1, with TRBD1 as a possible D gene (5 bases). TRBV5-3 counts as an open reading frame of uncertain function. V lost 8 bases and J 4 bases, leaving 10 bases between the germline ends. CDR3 size: 12 residues. This CDR3 is CARYHRYNEQFF. CDR3 DNA: TGTGCCAGGTACCACAGGTACAATGAGCAGTTCTTC.

V usage is TRBV24-1 and J usage is TRBJ2-1; 10 bases agree with TRBD2. CDR1 and CDR2 (germline): KGHDR, SFDVKD. V was pared by 6 bases and J by 2 bases, with 3 bases of the junction left unmatched. This CDR3 has 15 amino acids. The CDR3 loop is CATSWTSGTYNEQFF. DNA for the CDR3: TGTGCCACCAGTTGGACTAGCGGCACCTACAATGAGCAGTTCTTC.